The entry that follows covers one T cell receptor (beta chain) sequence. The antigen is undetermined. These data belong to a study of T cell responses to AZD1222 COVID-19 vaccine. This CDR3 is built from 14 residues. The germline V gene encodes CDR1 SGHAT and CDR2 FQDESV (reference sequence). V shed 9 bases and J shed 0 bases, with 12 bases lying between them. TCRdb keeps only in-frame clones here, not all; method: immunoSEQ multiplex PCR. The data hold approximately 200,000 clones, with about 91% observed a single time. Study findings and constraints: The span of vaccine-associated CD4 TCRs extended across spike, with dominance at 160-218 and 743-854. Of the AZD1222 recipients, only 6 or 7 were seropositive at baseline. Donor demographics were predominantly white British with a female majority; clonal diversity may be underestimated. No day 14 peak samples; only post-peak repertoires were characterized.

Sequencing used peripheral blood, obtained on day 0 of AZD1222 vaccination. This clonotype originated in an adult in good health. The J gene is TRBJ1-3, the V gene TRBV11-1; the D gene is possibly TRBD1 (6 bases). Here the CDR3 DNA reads TGTGCCAGTAGGACAGCCGGCTCTGGAAACACCATATATTTT. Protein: CASRTAGSGNTIYF. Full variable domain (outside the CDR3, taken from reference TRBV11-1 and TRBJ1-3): EAEVAQSPRYKITEKSQAVAFWCDPISGHATLYWYRQILGQGPELLVQFQDESVVDDSQLPKDRFSAERLKGVDSTLKIQPAELGDSAMYLCASRTAGSGNTIYFGEGSWLTVV.